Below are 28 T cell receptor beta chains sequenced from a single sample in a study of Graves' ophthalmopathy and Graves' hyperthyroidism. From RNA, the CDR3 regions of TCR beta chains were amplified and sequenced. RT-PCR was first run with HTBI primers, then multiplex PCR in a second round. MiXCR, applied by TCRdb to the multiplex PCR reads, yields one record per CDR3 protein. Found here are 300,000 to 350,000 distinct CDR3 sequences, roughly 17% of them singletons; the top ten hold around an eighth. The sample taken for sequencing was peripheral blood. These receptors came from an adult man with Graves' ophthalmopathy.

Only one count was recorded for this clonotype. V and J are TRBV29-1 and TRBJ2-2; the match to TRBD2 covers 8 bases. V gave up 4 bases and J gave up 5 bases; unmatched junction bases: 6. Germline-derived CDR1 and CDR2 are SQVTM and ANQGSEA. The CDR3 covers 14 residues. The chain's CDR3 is CSVGGASGTGELFF. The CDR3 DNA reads TGCAGCGTTGGAGGGGCTAGCGGGACCGGGGAGCTGTTTTTT.

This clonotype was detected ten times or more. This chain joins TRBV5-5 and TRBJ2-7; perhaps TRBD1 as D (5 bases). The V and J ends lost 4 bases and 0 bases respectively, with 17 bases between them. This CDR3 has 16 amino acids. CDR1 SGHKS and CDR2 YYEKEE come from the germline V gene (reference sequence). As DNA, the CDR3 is TGTGCCAGCAGCGCCGTGGGCAGGGCTAGCTCCTACGAGCAGTACTTC. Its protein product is CASSAVGRASSYEQYF.

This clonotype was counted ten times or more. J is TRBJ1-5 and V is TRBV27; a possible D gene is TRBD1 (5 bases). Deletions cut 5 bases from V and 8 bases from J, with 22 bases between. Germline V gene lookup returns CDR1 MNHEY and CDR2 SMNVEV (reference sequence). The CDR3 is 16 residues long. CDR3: CASSPRPGYSLEPQHF. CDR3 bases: TGTGCCAGCAGTCCGAGACCAGGGTATTCGCTGGAGCCCCAGCATTTT.

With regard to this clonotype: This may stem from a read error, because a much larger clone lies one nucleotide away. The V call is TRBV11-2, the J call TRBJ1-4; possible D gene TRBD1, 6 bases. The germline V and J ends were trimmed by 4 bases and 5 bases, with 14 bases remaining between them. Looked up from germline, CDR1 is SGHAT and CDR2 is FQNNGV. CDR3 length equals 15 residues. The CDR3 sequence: CASSSLGHGNEKLFF. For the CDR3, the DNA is TGTGCCAGCAGCTCTTTGGGACACGGAAATGAAAAACTGTTTTTT.

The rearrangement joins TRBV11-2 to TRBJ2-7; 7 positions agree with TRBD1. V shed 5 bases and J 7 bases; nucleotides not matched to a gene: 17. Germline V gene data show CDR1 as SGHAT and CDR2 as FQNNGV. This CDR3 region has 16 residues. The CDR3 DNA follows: TGTGCCAGCAGCGAACCACAGGGGCAGCGGAGTAGGGAGCAGTACTTC. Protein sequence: CASSEPQGQRSREQYF.

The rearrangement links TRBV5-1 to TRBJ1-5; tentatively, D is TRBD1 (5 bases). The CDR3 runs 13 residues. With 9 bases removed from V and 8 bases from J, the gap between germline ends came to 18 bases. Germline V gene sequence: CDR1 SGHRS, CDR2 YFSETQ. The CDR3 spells CATSRGPQEPQHF. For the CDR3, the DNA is TGCGCCACCTCCCGGGGCCCACAAGAGCCCCAGCATTTT.

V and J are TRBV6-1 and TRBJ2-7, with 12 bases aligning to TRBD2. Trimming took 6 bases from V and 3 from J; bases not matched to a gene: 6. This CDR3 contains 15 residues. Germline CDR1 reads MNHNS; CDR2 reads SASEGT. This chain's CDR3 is CASRVETSGSYEQYF. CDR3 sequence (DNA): TGTGCCAGCAGGGTTGAGACTAGCGGGAGCTACGAGCAGTACTTC.

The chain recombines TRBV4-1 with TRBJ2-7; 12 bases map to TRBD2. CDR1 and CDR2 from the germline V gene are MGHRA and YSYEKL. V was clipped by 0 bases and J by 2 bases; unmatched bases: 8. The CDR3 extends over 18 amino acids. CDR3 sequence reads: CASSQEKSSGGATYEQYF. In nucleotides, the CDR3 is TGCGCCAGCAGCCAAGAAAAGTCTAGCGGGGGGGCAACCTACGAGCAGTACTTC.

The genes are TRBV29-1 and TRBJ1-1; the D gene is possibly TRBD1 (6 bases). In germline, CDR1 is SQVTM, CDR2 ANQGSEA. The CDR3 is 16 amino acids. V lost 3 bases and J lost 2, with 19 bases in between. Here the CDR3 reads CSVDQGTIGRNTEAFF. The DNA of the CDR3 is TGCAGCGTTGACCAGGGGACTATAGGACGTAACACTGAAGCTTTCTTT. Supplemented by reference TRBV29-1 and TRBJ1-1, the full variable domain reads SAVISQKPSRDICQRGTSLTIQCQVDSQVTMMFWYRQQPGQSLTLIATANQGSEATYESGFVIDKFPISRPNLTFSTLTVSNMSPEDSSIYLCSVDQGTIGRNTEAFFGQGTRLTVV.

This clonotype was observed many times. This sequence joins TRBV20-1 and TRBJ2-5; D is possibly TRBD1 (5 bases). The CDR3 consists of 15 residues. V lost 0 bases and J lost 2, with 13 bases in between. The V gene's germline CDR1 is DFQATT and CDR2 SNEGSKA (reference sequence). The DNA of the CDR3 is TGCAGTGCTAGAGACGGTAGGGGCCCACAAGAGACCCAGTACTTC. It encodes CSARDGRGPQETQYF.

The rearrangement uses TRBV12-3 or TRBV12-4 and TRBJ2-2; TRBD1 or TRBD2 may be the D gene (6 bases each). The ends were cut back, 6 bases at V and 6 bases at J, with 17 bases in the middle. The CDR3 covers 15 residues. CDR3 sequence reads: CASRARGLGSGELFF. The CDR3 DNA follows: TGTGCCAGCAGGGCCCGGGGGCTTGGTTCCGGGGAGCTGTTTTTT.

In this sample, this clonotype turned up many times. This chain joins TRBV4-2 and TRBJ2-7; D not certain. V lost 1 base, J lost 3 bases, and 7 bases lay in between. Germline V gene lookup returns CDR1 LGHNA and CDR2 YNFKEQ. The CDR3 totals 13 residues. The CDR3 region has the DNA TGTGCCAGCAGCCAAGCTCTTAACTACGAGCAGTACTTC. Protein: CASSQALNYEQYF.

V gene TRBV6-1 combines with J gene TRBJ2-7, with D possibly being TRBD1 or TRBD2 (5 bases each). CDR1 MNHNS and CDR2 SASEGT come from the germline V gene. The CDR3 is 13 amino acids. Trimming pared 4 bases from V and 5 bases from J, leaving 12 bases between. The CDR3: CASSGGEINEQYF. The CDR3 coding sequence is TGTGCCAGCAGTGGAGGGGAGATCAACGAGCAGTACTTC.

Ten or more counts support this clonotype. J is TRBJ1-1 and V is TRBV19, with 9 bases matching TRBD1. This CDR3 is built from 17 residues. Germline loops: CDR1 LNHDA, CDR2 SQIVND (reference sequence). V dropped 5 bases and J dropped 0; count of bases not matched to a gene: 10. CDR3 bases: TGTGCCAGTAGTCGCCTCAAAAGGACAGGGGTGAACACTGAAGCTTTCTTT. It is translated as CASSRLKRTGVNTEAFF.

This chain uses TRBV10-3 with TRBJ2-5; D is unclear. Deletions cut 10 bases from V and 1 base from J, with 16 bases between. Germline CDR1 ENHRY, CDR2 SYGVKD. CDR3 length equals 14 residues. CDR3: CATPSVRTQETQYF. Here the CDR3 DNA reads TGTGCCACCCCAAGCGTTCGTACCCAAGAGACCCAGTACTTC.

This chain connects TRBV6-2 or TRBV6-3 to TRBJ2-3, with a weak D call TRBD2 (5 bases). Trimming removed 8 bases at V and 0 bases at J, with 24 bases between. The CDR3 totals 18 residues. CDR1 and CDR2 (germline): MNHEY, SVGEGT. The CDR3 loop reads CASSPPRVAATSTDTQYF. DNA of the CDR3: TGTGCCAGCTCACCACCGAGGGTGGCTGCAACTAGCACAGATACGCAGTATTTT.

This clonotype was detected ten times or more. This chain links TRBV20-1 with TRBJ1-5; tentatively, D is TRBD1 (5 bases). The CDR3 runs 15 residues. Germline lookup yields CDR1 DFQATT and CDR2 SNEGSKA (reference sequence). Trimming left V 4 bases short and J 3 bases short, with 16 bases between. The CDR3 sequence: CSANADGGDNQPQHF. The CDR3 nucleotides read TGCAGTGCTAACGCGGACGGGGGGGACAATCAGCCCCAGCATTTT.

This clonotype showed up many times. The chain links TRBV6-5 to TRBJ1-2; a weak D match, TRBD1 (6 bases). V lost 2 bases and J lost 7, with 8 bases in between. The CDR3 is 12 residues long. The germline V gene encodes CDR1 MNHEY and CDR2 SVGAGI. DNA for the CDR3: TGTGCCAGCAGTTACGGGGGGGCTGGCTACACCTTC. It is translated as CASSYGGAGYTF.

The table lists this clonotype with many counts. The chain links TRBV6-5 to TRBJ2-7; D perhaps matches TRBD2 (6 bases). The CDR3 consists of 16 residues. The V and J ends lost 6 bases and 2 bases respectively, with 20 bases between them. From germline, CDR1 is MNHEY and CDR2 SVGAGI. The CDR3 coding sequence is TGTGCCAGCAGGGGGCGGGGCGAACTAAAAGCCTACGAGCAGTACTTC. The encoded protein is CASRGRGELKAYEQYF.

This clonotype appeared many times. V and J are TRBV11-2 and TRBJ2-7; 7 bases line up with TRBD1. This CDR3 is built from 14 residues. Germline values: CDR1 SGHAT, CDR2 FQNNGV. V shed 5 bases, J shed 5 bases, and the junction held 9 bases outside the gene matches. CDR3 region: CASSTSGDRHEQYF. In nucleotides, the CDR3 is TGTGCCAGCAGCACCTCCGGGGACAGACACGAGCAGTACTTC.

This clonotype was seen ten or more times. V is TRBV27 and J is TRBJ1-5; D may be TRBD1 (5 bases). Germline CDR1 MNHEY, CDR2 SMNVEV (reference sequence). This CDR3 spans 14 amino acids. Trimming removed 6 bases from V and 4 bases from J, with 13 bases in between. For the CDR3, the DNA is TGTGCCAGCAGCTACTACCCAGGGAATCAGCCCCAGCATTTT. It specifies CASSYYPGNQPQHF.

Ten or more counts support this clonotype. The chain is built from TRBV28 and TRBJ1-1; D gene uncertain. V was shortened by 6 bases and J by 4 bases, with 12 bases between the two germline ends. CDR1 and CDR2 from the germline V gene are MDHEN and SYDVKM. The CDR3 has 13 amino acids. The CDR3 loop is CASSVGMVTEAFF. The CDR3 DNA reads TGTGCCAGCAGCGTGGGGATGGTCACTGAAGCTTTCTTT.

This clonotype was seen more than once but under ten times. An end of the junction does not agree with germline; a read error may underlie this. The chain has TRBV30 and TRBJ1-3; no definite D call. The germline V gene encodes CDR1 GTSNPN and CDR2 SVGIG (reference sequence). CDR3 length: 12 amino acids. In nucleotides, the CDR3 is TGTGCCGGGAGTAGGGTCGGAAACACCATATATTTT. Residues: CAGSRVGNTIYF.

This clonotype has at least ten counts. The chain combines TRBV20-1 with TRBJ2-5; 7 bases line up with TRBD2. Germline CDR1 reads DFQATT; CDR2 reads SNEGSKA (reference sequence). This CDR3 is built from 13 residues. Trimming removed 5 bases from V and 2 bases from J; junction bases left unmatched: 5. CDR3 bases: TGCAGTGCTCGCCGACTAGCTCAAGAGACCCAGTACTTC. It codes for CSARRLAQETQYF.

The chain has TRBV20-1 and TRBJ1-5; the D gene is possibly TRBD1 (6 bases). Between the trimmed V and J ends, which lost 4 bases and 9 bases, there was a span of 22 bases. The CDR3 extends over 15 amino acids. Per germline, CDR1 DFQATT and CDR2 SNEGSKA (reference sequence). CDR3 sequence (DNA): TGCAGTGCTATCGGGGACCCGGCAGGGGCGACGCCCCAGCATTTT. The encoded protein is CSAIGDPAGATPQHF.

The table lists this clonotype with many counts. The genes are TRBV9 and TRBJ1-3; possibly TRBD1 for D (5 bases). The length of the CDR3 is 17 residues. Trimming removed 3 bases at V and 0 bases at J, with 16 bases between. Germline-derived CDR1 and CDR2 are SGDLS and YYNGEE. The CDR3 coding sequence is TGTGCCAGCAGCGCCCGGGACTCCTTTCGCTCTGGAAACACCATATATTTT. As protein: CASSARDSFRSGNTIYF.

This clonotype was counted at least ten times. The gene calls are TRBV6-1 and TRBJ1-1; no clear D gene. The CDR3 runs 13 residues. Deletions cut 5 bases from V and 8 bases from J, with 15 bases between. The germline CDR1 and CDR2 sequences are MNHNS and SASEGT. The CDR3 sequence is CASSQDSKREAFF. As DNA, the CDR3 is TGTGCCAGCAGTCAAGACTCCAAACGCGAAGCTTTCTTT.

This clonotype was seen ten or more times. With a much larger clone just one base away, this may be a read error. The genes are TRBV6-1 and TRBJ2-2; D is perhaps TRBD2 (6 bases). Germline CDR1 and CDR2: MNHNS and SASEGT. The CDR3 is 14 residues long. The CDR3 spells CASSRDWNTGGLFF. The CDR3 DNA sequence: TGTGCCAGCAGCCGGGACTGGAACACCGGGGGGCTGTTTTTT.